Shown below are 19 T cell receptor beta chains from a single sample sequenced in a study of OX40 agonist ivuxolimab in advanced cancers. Measured with immunoSEQ multiplex PCR; TCRdb has only the in-frame clones, and not every one. The table records approximately 69,000 clones, about 79% of them present only once. Material: CD4+ or CD8+ T cells sorted from blood, obtained in a trial of the OX40 agonist ivuxolimab. The receptor set was obtained from an adult with an advanced solid tumor such as melanoma, head and neck, liver or kidney cancer.

This chain links TRBV7-2 with TRBJ1-3; 7 nucleotides match TRBD1. From germline, CDR1 is SGHTA and CDR2 FQGNSA. The CDR3 covers 14 residues. The junction had 6 bases not matched to a gene; V was cut back by 2 bases and J by 8 bases. The CDR3 region is CASSLSSRGDTIYF. In nucleotides, the CDR3 is TGTGCCAGCAGCTTATCTTCCAGGGGGGACACCATATATTTT. Variable domain in full (rest from reference TRBV7-2 and TRBJ1-3): GAGVSQSPSNKVTEKGKDVELRCDPISGHTALYWYRQSLGQGLEFLIYFQGNSAPDKSGLPSDRFSAERTGGSVSTLTIQRTQQEDSAVYLCASSLSSRGDTIYFGEGSWLTVV.

The chain recombines TRBV29-1 with TRBJ2-3, with D possibly called TRBD1 or TRBD2 (5 bases each). Germline V gene data show CDR1 as SQVTM and CDR2 as ANQGSEA. V lost 6 bases, J lost 2 bases, and 15 bases lay in between. The CDR3 is 14 amino acids. The DNA of the CDR3 is TGCAGCGTAAGGGACCGATTACTCACAGATACGCAGTATTTT. This gives the protein CSVRDRLLTDTQYF.

The gene calls are TRBV9 and TRBJ2-7; 11 bases map to TRBD2. The germline V gene has CDR1 SGDLS and CDR2 YYNGEE. With V trimmed by 0 bases and J by 4 bases, 3 bases remained unmatched. The length of the CDR3 is 15 residues. CDR3 region: CASSVGPSGGYEQYF. The DNA of the CDR3 is TGTGCCAGCAGCGTAGGTCCTAGCGGGGGGTACGAGCAGTACTTC.

The V call is TRBV11-2, the J call TRBJ1-2; D remains unclear. The CDR3 spans 13 residues. The germline gives CDR1 SGHAT, CDR2 FQNNGV. Trimming took off 4 bases at V and 4 bases at J, with 10 bases between the two ends. CDR3 loop: CASSSGGLYGYTF. The CDR3 DNA is TGTGCCAGCAGCTCAGGCGGGCTCTATGGCTACACCTTC.

V is TRBV7-7 and J is TRBJ2-2; no clear D. This CDR3 has 14 residues. CDR1 SSHAT and CDR2 FNYEAQ come from the germline V gene (reference sequence). Trimming took off 5 bases at V and 1 base at J, with 8 bases between the two ends. The CDR3: CASSPNRNTGELFF. As DNA, the CDR3 is TGTGCCAGCAGCCCAAACAGGAACACCGGGGAGCTGTTTTTT.

CDR3 in amino acids: CASFLFSQGDEQFF. The CDR3 DNA is TGCGCCAGTTTCCTGTTTAGTCAAGGCGATGAGCAGTTCTTC. The chain uses TRBV5-1 and TRBJ2-1, with D unresolved. This CDR3 spans 14 amino acids. V lost 8 bases and J 8 bases, leaving 20 bases between the germline ends. Germline CDR1 and CDR2: SGHRS and YFSETQ.

DNA for the CDR3: TGTGCCAGCAGCCGGACAGAAACCACTGAAGCTTTCTTT. This gives the protein CASSRTETTEAFF. The rearrangement links TRBV9 to TRBJ1-1; D is perhaps TRBD1 (6 bases). The CDR3 length is 13 residues. CDR1 is SGDLS, CDR2 YYNGEE, per germline. V lost 4 bases to trimming and J lost 4 bases, with 11 bases between them.

The chain links TRBV7-9 to TRBJ1-6, with 8 nucleotides matching TRBD1. The CDR3 is 15 amino acids. Germline CDR1 reads SEHNR; CDR2 reads FQNEAQ (reference sequence). With V trimmed by 3 bases and J by 12 bases, 10 bases remained unmatched. The CDR3 spells CASSFTGTGKVPLHF. In nucleotides, the CDR3 is TGTGCCAGCAGCTTTACTGGGACAGGAAAAGTACCCCTCCACTTT.

The chain is built from TRBV5-6 and TRBJ1-4, with D hard to call. Germline CDR1 SGHDT, CDR2 YYEEEE. The CDR3 is 15 residues long. V was trimmed by 4 bases and J by 7 bases, leaving 17 bases between them. The CDR3 reads CASSLTGRVAEKLFF. For the CDR3, the DNA is TGTGCCAGCAGCCTGACGGGGAGGGTGGCTGAAAAACTGTTTTTT.

The rearrangement joins TRBV14 to TRBJ1-1; 10 bases line up with TRBD1. Per the germline V gene, CDR1 is SGHDN and CDR2 is FVKESK. V shed 3 bases, J shed 6 bases, and the junction held 7 bases outside the gene matches. This CDR3 has 15 residues. Here the CDR3 reads CASSHDRGPSPEAFF. The CDR3 DNA reads as TGTGCCAGCAGCCACGACAGGGGGCCATCCCCTGAAGCTTTCTTT.

V usage is TRBV19 and J usage is TRBJ1-5, with D hard to call. The length of the CDR3 is 14 residues. V lost 3 bases to trimming and J lost 4 bases, with 10 bases between them. Germline CDR1 reads LNHDA; CDR2 reads SQIVND (reference sequence). The CDR3 loop reads CASSIIGKNQPQHF. The CDR3 region has the DNA TGTGCCAGTAGTATTATCGGGAAAAATCAGCCCCAGCATTTT.

J is TRBJ2-3 and V is TRBV7-9; 8 bases agree with TRBD2. V gave up 3 bases and J gave up 1 base; unmatched junction bases: 9. CDR1 and CDR2 (germline): SEHNR, FQNEAQ (reference sequence). This CDR3 comprises 17 residues. CDR3 amino acids: CASSFLGLARGTDTQYF. The CDR3 DNA reads as TGTGCCAGCAGCTTCCTTGGACTAGCACGAGGCACAGATACGCAGTATTTT.

The chain employs TRBV9 and TRBJ2-1, with a possible D match to TRBD1 (6 bases). The V gene lost 0 bases and the J gene lost 4 bases, with 20 bases spanning the gap. In germline, CDR1 is SGDLS, CDR2 YYNGEE. There are 18 residues in the CDR3. Written as DNA, the CDR3 is TGTGCCAGCAGCGTAGACCCTCGACAGGTCAGCAATTACAATGAGCAGTTCTTC. It yields the protein CASSVDPRQVSNYNEQFF.

The chain recombines TRBV5-6 with TRBJ2-7; TRBD1 matches 7 bases. Germline CDR1 and CDR2: SGHDT and YYEEEE. The CDR3 contains 13 residues. V lost 2 bases and J lost 5; bases outside the gene matches: 4. CDR3 residues: CASSLQGRDEQYF. The CDR3, as DNA: TGTGCCAGCAGCTTACAGGGGCGGGACGAGCAGTACTTC. Filled out from reference TRBV5-6 and TRBJ2-7, the complete variable domain reads DAGVTQSPTHLIKTRGQQVTLRCSPKSGHDTVSWYQQALGQGPQFIFQYYEEEERQRGNFPDRFSGHQFPNYSSELNVNALLLGDSALYLCASSLQGRDEQYFGPGTRLTVT.

The chain has TRBV7-2 and TRBJ2-7, with 9 bases that match TRBD1. With V trimmed by 3 bases and J by 7 bases, 10 bases remained unmatched. The CDR3 is made up of 15 amino acids. Germline values: CDR1 SGHTA, CDR2 FQGNSA. This CDR3 reads CASSFLGQGYGEQYF. The CDR3 DNA reads TGTGCCAGCAGCTTCCTCGGACAGGGGTATGGAGAGCAGTACTTC.

This chain uses TRBV6-6 with TRBJ1-4; the D gene is possibly TRBD1 (6 bases). Germline V lookup: CDR1 MNHNY, CDR2 SVGAGI (reference sequence). V shed 7 bases and J shed 8 bases, with 17 bases lying between them. The CDR3 spans 14 residues. This CDR3 reads CASTAWGGGEKLFF. The DNA for the CDR3 is TGTGCCAGCACCGCCTGGGGAGGGGGGGAAAAACTGTTTTTT.

The rearrangement links TRBV27 to TRBJ1-1, with 8 bases that match TRBD1. Trimming cost V 5 bases and J 6 bases; bases outside gene matches: 11. Germline V gives CDR1 MNHEY, CDR2 SMNVEV (reference sequence). The CDR3 contains 15 residues. The CDR3 loop is CASSLKGQVRAEAFF. The CDR3 DNA reads TGTGCCAGCAGTCTCAAGGGACAGGTTAGGGCTGAAGCTTTCTTT.

This rearrangement joins TRBV10-3 to TRBJ2-2; 7 nucleotides align to TRBD1. J gave up 0 bases and V 11 bases, and 6 bases lay outside the gene matches. Germline loops: CDR1 ENHRY, CDR2 SYGVKD. CDR3 length: 14 amino acids. CDR3 bases: TGTGCCTCCGCCGGGACAGCGAACACCGGGGAGCTGTTTTTT. Translating it yields CASAGTANTGELFF.

V gene TRBV7-2 combines with J gene TRBJ1-6; no definite D call. The CDR3 length is 12 residues. Germline values: CDR1 SGHTA, CDR2 FQGNSA. V was trimmed by 1 base and J by 7 bases, leaving 2 bases between them. The CDR3: CASSLDNSPLHF. The DNA of the CDR3 is TGTGCCAGCAGCTTAGACAATTCACCCCTCCACTTT.